The clone carrying this T cell receptor (beta chain) was counted a few times. The repertoire was sequenced with immunoSEQ multiplex PCR; TCRdb's copy has only in-frame clones and lacks some. The repertoire has roughly 250,000 clones, roughly 87% of them found once; the top ten carry roughly 0.8%. This record belongs to a study of blood T cell repertoires in COVID-19. Study as a whole: Sites in the United States, Italy and Spain provided acute and convalescent COVID-19 samples. Sources were T cells, B-cell-depleted T cells, or PBMCs; the material itself was cDNA or gDNA.

The TCR was taken from a woman in her twenties or thirties with acute or convalescent COVID-19. Sequenced sample: peripheral blood.

CDR3 protein: CASSLTRDRGNHYNSPLHF. The CDR3, as DNA: TGTGCCAGCAGCTTGACCCGGGACAGGGGGAACCATTATAATTCACCCCTCCACTTT. The genes are TRBV5-5 and TRBJ1-6; 11 bases map to TRBD1. The CDR3 loop spans 19 amino acids. In germline, CDR1 is SGHKS, CDR2 YYEKEE (reference sequence). V shed 1 base and J 4 bases; nucleotides not matched to a gene: 10.